This record looks at one T cell receptor (beta chain) sequence and its context. The target antigen is unknown. The source of the sample is a study of shared clonotypes between healthy human individuals. The protocol was immunoSEQ multiplex PCR, while the TCRdb copy is restricted to in-frame clones and leaves out a portion. This table has hundreds of thousands of clones, approximately 97% appearing once. Donors included only healthy HIV-negative adults lacking recent acute infections or vaccinations. From CD4+ cells came CD45RA+ naive and CD45RA-negative memory subsets. Germline loops: CDR1 SGHRS, CDR2 YFSETQ. The CDR3 is 17 amino acids. V trimming: 3 bases; J trimming: 2 bases; junction bases outside the gene matches: 10. Study-level findings and limits: Only blood was sampled; tissue repertoires likely differ. Among non-shared clonotypes, generation probabilities were lower than among those shared by all four donors.

This TCR came from a woman in her 30s in good health. This chain links TRBV5-1 with TRBJ2-7; the match to TRBD2 covers 11 bases. Sequencing was carried out using naive CD4+ T cells sorted from blood. The sample's subset: CD45RA+ positively selected. The CDR3 region is CASSSGVAGGQPYEQYF. The CDR3 DNA is TGCGCCAGCAGCTCCGGTGTAGCGGGAGGGCAACCCTACGAGCAGTACTTC. The full variable domain, with the rest looked up from reference TRBV5-1 and TRBJ2-7, is KAGVTQTPRYLIKTRGQQVTLSCSPISGHRSVSWYQQTPGQGLQFLFEYFSETQRNKGNFPGRFSGRQFSNSRSEMNVSTLELGDSALYLCASSSGVAGGQPYEQYFGPGTRLTVT.